The TCR beta chain under discussion was sequenced for a study of Ad26.COV2.S vaccination and SARS-CoV-2 variants. Study in general: It was the COV1001 Ad26.COV2.S trial arm that included the donor. Once or twice, 56 days apart, Ad26.COV2.S was delivered intramuscularly.

Remarks on this clone: What it binds is not known.

Whole-study results and caveats: Using TCR breadth and depth analyses may have led to underestimated total T cell responses.

Indicated treatment: some 20 received Ad26.COV2.S at low or high dose, single or two shots; several received placebo; per-sample allocation not given. The samples date from day 63 after the first vaccine or placebo injection. The assay was immunoSEQ multiplex PCR, and TCRdb's table has in-frame clones only and misses some. The table includes 240,000 or so clones, over 75% detected once. This specimen was peripheral blood, taken in a trial of Ad26.COV2.S vaccine versus placebo. This receptor was identified in a person aged 18-65 years who received the Ad26.COV2.S COVID-19 vaccine or a placebo.

CDR3 region: CATSGTYNEQFF. For the CDR3, the DNA is TGTGCCACCAGCGGGACTTACAATGAGCAGTTCTTC. The chain employs TRBV15 and TRBJ2-1, with D possibly being TRBD2 (6 bases). The V end lost 5 bases, the J end lost 4 bases, and 6 bases lay between the germline ends. The V gene's germline CDR1 is LNHNV and CDR2 YYDKDF (reference sequence). The CDR3 contains 12 residues.